These 20 T cell receptor beta chains were sequenced from one sample in a study of sequential checkpoint blockade in melanoma. Clones were read by immunoSEQ multiplex PCR, and TCRdb kept only the in-frame ones, dropping some. The repertoire holds roughly 6,400 clones, with roughly 20% as singletons. Treatment of the sample: randomized to nivolumab then ipilimumab (arm A) or the reverse (arm B). The starting material was tumor tissue (inferred from file names), obtained from a patient given nivolumab and ipilimumab in sequence. These receptors came from a human donor with melanoma.

The chain links TRBV4-1 to TRBJ1-2; D is uncertain. Germline CDR1 MGHRA, CDR2 YSYEKL. Trimming left V 0 bases short and J 4 bases short, with 3 bases between. The CDR3 has 12 residues. CDR3 sequence (DNA): TGCGCCAGCAGCCAAGATAGCTATGGCTACACCTTC. This sequence encodes CASSQDSYGYTF.

J is TRBJ2-7 and V is TRBV18; possible D gene TRBD1, 5 bases. With 2 bases removed from V and 2 bases from J, the gap between germline ends came to 10 bases. Germline CDR1 and CDR2: KGHSH and LQKENI. The CDR3 sequence is 14 residues long. CDR3 region: CASSPSRQTYEQYF. DNA for the CDR3: TGTGCCAGCTCACCATCTCGACAGACCTACGAGCAGTACTTC.

The chain employs TRBV18 and TRBJ1-1; D is perhaps TRBD1 (6 bases). V lost 3 bases, J lost 5 bases, and 10 bases lay in between. CDR3 length equals 13 residues. In germline, CDR1 is KGHSH, CDR2 LQKENI. CDR3 sequence: CASSPADRTEAFF. CDR3 bases: TGTGCCAGCTCACCCGCGGACAGAACTGAAGCTTTCTTT. The full variable domain, in which reference TRBV18 and TRBJ1-1 provide the parts outside the CDR3, is NAGVMQNPRHLVRRRGQEARLRCSPMKGHSHVYWYRQLPEEGLKFMVYLQKENIIDESGMPKERFSAEFPKEGPSILRIQQVVRGDSAAYFCASSPADRTEAFFGQGTRLTVV.

The V and J genes are TRBV19 and TRBJ1-5; perhaps TRBD1 as D (5 bases). Trimming stripped 5 bases from V and 4 bases from J, with 9 bases between. The CDR3 length is 13 residues. Per the germline V gene, CDR1 is LNHDA and CDR2 is SQIVND (reference sequence). CDR3 in DNA: TGTGCCAGTAGTTCCGGGGGGAATCAGCCCCAGCATTTT. Residues: CASSSGGNQPQHF.

The chain employs TRBV19 and TRBJ2-3; D call uncertain. V gave up 7 bases and J gave up 5 bases, with 16 bases separating them. The CDR3 length is 14 residues. Germline V gene sequence: CDR1 LNHDA, CDR2 SQIVND (reference sequence). The CDR3 loop reads CASKHGSWIDTQYF. The CDR3 nucleotides are TGTGCCAGTAAGCACGGGTCTTGGATAGATACGCAGTATTTT. Using reference TRBV19 and TRBJ2-3 for the parts outside the CDR3, the full variable domain is DGGITQSPKYLFRKEGQNVTLSCEQNLNHDAMYWYRQDPGQGLRLIYYSQIVNDFQKGDIAEGYSVSREKKESFPLTVTSAQKNPTAFYLCASKHGSWIDTQYFGPGTRLTVL.

The chain combines TRBV5-1 with TRBJ2-3, with 9 positions matching TRBD2. The CDR3 has 14 amino acids. Trimming cost V 7 bases and J 6 bases; bases outside gene matches: 9. Germline lookup yields CDR1 SGHRS and CDR2 YFSETQ. The CDR3: CASSPSGNWDTQYF. Written as DNA, the CDR3 is TGCGCCAGCTCCCCTAGCGGGAATTGGGATACGCAGTATTTT.

The chain combines TRBV25-1 with TRBJ2-1; 9 nucleotides line up with TRBD2. The V segment lost 8 bases and the J segment 6 bases; nucleotides outside the gene matches: 8. This CDR3 is 14 amino acids long. Germline CDR1 reads MGHDK; CDR2 reads SYGVNS. CDR3 amino acids: CASDGGREVNEQFF. The CDR3 DNA follows: TGTGCCAGCGATGGCGGGAGGGAGGTCAATGAGCAGTTCTTC.

The V call is TRBV6-8, the J call TRBJ1-5; D perhaps matches TRBD1 (6 bases). The CDR3 spans 13 residues. CDR1 is MNHGY, CDR2 SAAAGT, per germline. The V end was cut by 7 bases, the J end by 6 bases, with 13 bases between. CDR3 sequence: CASTTTGGQPQHF. The CDR3 nucleotides read TGTGCCAGCACTACGACAGGAGGTCAGCCCCAGCATTTT.

The chain recombines TRBV7-1 with TRBJ2-7, with 8 bases matching TRBD2. TRBV7-1 is labeled an ORF, and its function is uncertain. The CDR3 spans 13 residues. The J segment lost 7 bases and the V segment lost 11 bases, leaving 13 bases of the junction unmatched. CDR3 sequence: CAAGGEHPGEQYF. The CDR3 bases are TGTGCCGCGGGGGGTGAGCACCCAGGGGAGCAGTACTTC.

The genes are TRBV5-1 and TRBJ2-2, with a weak D call TRBD2 (5 bases). Per the germline V gene, CDR1 is SGHRS and CDR2 is YFSETQ. V was shortened by 4 bases and J by 3 bases, with 22 bases between the two germline ends. The CDR3 is made up of 18 amino acids. The CDR3 bases are TGCGCCAGCAGCGCCCTACGGGGAGAGGGAAGGGACACCGGGGAGCTGTTTTTT. This sequence encodes CASSALRGEGRDTGELFF.

Only a few counts were recorded for this clone. The CDR3 protein is CAWSGGPGSYEQYF. Here the CDR3 DNA reads TGTGCCTGGAGTGGGGGACCAGGATCCTACGAGCAGTACTTC. The chain uses TRBV30 and TRBJ2-7; tentatively, D is TRBD1 or TRBD2 (5 bases each). The CDR3 extends over 14 amino acids. CDR1 is GTSNPN and CDR2 is SVGIG in the germline V gene (reference sequence). Trimming took 1 base from V and 1 from J, leaving 11 bases between them.

The chain carries TRBV6-8 and TRBJ2-2; D not resolved. The CDR3 is 12 residues long. Trimming cost V 0 bases and J 8 bases, with 4 bases left between them. CDR1 is MNHGY, CDR2 SAAAGT, per germline. The CDR3 DNA reads as TGTGCCAGCAGTTACTCGATGGGGGAGCTGTTTTTT. Translating it yields CASSYSMGELFF.

The chain joins TRBV19 to TRBJ2-3; D is unclear. The CDR3 loop spans 16 amino acids. Germline V lookup: CDR1 LNHDA, CDR2 SQIVND (reference sequence). Trimming stripped 1 base from V and 0 bases from J, with 11 bases between. This CDR3 is CASSIGAATSTDTQYF. In DNA form, the CDR3 reads TGTGCCAGTAGTATAGGGGCAGCCACTAGCACAGATACGCAGTATTTT.

At least ten counts were recorded for this clone. The junction departs from germline at one end; a sequencing error may be responsible. V usage is TRBV15 and J usage is TRBJ2-5, with 9 nucleotides matching TRBD1. The CDR3 runs to 15 residues. In germline, CDR1 is LNHNV, CDR2 YYDKDF (reference sequence). CDR3 bases: TGTGCCAGCAGCCCCAGACAGGGGGGGTCGGAGACCCAGTACTTC. Amino acids: CASSPRQGGSETQYF.

V and J are TRBV18 and TRBJ2-7, with a tentative D call TRBD2 (6 bases). Germline V CDR1 and CDR2: KGHSH, LQKENI. The CDR3 consists of 16 residues. Trimming took 3 bases from V and 2 from J, leaving 17 bases between them. The CDR3 reads CASSPTQRAGPYEQYF. The CDR3 nucleotides are TGTGCCAGCTCACCTACTCAGCGGGCGGGCCCCTACGAGCAGTACTTC. Based on the CDR3 plus reference TRBV18 and TRBJ2-7, the full variable domain is NAGVMQNPRHLVRRRGQEARLRCSPMKGHSHVYWYRQLPEEGLKFMVYLQKENIIDESGMPKERFSAEFPKEGPSILRIQQVVRGDSAAYFCASSPTQRAGPYEQYFGPGTRLTVT.

This clone was recorded many times. The J gene is TRBJ2-3, the V gene TRBV4-1; D gene ambiguous. Germline loops: CDR1 MGHRA, CDR2 YSYEKL. The CDR3 covers 13 residues. Trimming left V 1 base short and J 6 bases short, with 8 bases between. The CDR3 bases are TGCGCCAGCAGCCAAGTGGAATTGGATACGCAGTATTTT. Its translation: CASSQVELDTQYF.

The V call is TRBV18, the J call TRBJ2-1, with TRBD2 identical over 8 bases. Trimming removed 6 bases from V and 2 bases from J; junction bases left unmatched: 15. The length of the CDR3 is 18 residues. In germline, CDR1 is KGHSH, CDR2 LQKENI. The DNA of the CDR3 is TGTGCCAGCTCGCCTCTTTTACCGGGACTAGTTGCCTACAATGAGCAGTTCTTC. Protein sequence: CASSPLLPGLVAYNEQFF.

This clone has only a few counts. The CDR3 sequence: CASSYSAPNTEAFF. The CDR3 DNA reads TGTGCCAGCAGTTACTCCGCACCTAACACTGAAGCTTTCTTT. The V and J genes are TRBV6-8 and TRBJ1-1; D unclear. The V gene lost 0 bases and the J gene lost 2 bases, with 7 bases spanning the gap. Germline values: CDR1 MNHGY, CDR2 SAAAGT. The length of the CDR3 is 14 residues.

The table lists this clone with many counts. The J gene is TRBJ1-2, the V gene TRBV11-3; a possible D gene is TRBD1 (5 bases). Germline-derived CDR1 and CDR2 are SGHNT and YENEEA. The V end lost 3 bases, the J end lost 4 bases, and 12 bases lay between the germline ends. There are 14 residues in the CDR3. This chain's CDR3 is CASSLAGRAYGYTF. Written as DNA, the CDR3 is TGTGCCAGCAGCTTGGCAGGGAGGGCCTATGGCTACACCTTC.

J is TRBJ1-2 and V is TRBV14; no clear D gene. The CDR3 has 14 residues. Trimming took 4 bases from V and 2 from J, leaving 11 bases between them. Germline V gene sequence: CDR1 SGHDN, CDR2 FVKESK. For the CDR3, the DNA is TGTGCCAGCAGCCCCCCGGGAGCCAACTATGGCTACACCTTC. Translated, it gives CASSPPGANYGYTF.